A selection of T cell receptor beta chains follows, all from one sample in a study of T cells in Graves' hyperthyroidism and ophthalmopathy. Via MiXCR, TCRdb re-called the multiplex PCR reads, giving one row per CDR3 protein. The sample holds around 350,000 distinct CDR3 sequences, 25% seen once. Sequencing used blood. All receptors come from a man in his fifties with Graves' hyperthyroidism. Each CDR3 is given with its conserved first and last residue. The order of the fields is V gene, D gene, J gene, clone size, CDR3 protein, CDR3 DNA. A D gene is named only where the DNA matches it firmly. Expanded clones are given a class, and other clones once, few, many or no size at all.

TRBV7-2,NA,TRBJ2-7,NA,CASSSPGQSDYEQYF,TGTGCCAGCAGTTCACCGGGACAATCAGACTACGAGCAGTACTTC
TRBV12-3/TRBV12-4,NA,TRBJ2-1,few,CASSLKRVRQFF,TGTGCCAGCAGTTTAAAGAGGGTCCGGCAGTTCTTC
TRBV19,TRBD2,TRBJ2-7,NA,CASSIPAREGYEQYF,TGTGCCAGTAGTATTCCGGCGCGGGAGGGGTACGAGCAGTACTTC
TRBV20-1,NA,TRBJ1-5,NA,CSASGGGQPQHF,TGCAGTGCTAGTGGCGGGGGGCAGCCCCAGCATTTT
TRBV5-1,TRBD1,TRBJ2-3,NA,CASSSGQGWTDTQYF,TGCGCCAGCAGCTCCGGACAGGGATGGACAGATACGCAGTATTTT
TRBV6-6,NA,TRBJ1-1,few,CASSYSGRTESEAFF,TGTGCCAGCAGTTACTCCGGACGGACTGAGTCTGAAGCTTTCTTT
TRBV28,NA,TRBJ1-5,NA,CASRPGQTNQPQHF,TGTGCCAGTCGGCCAGGACAAACAAATCAGCCCCAGCATTTT
TRBV20-1,TRBD1,TRBJ1-5,few,CSARQGDQPQHF,TGCAGTGCTCGACAGGGGGATCAGCCCCAGCATTTT
TRBV6-1,TRBD2,TRBJ2-1,NA,CASSGLAGNNEQFF,TGTGCCAGCAGCGGACTAGCGGGAAACAATGAGCAGTTCTTC
TRBV12-3/TRBV12-4,NA,TRBJ1-2,few,CASSRVSIGGYTF,TGTGCCAGCAGTCGGGTCTCTATTGGGGGCTACACCTTC
TRBV4-2,NA,TRBJ1-1,NA,CASSQDIGPSNTEAFF,TGTGCCAGCAGCCAAGATATTGGCCCGTCGAACACTGAAGCTTTCTTT
TRBV12-3/TRBV12-4,NA,TRBJ1-5,NA,CASSLAPSQPQHF,TGTGCCAGCAGTTTGGCCCCCAGTCAGCCCCAGCATTTT
TRBV9,NA,TRBJ2-7,many,CASSVASGPYEQYF,TGTGCCAGCAGCGTAGCCAGCGGACCCTACGAGCAGTACTTC
TRBV11-2,TRBD2,TRBJ2-7,NA,CASSHGLAAYEQYF,TGTGCCAGCAGCCATGGACTAGCGGCCTACGAGCAGTACTTC
TRBV20-1,NA,TRBJ1-2,NA,CSTLEPTAYGYTF,TGCAGTACCCTCGAACCCACAGCCTATGGCTACACCTTC
TRBV3-1,TRBD2,TRBJ2-5,few,CATLGLTQETQYF,TGTGCCACGCTGGGACTAACCCAAGAGACCCAGTACTTC
TRBV2,NA,TRBJ2-2,many,CASSEWRGTGELFF,TGTGCCAGCAGTGAATGGAGGGGCACCGGGGAGCTGTTTTTT
TRBV20-1,TRBD2,TRBJ2-2,NA,CSARSTSGSYTGELFF,TGCAGTGCTAGATCAACTAGCGGGAGTTACACCGGGGAGCTGTTTTTT
TRBV5-5,NA,TRBJ1-4,few,CASSLSPEINEKLFF,TGTGCCAGCAGCTTGAGCCCAGAAATTAATGAAAAACTGTTTTTT
TRBV3-1,NA,TRBJ2-3,many,CASSRRDGTDTQYF,TGTGCCAGCAGCCGCCGGGACGGCACAGATACGCAGTATTTT
TRBV7-9,NA,TRBJ1-6,NA,CASSVDVSGSPLHF,TGTGCCAGCAGTGTCGATGTAAGCGGGTCACCCCTCCACTTT
TRBV18,NA,TRBJ2-7,many,CASSPQGSREQYF,TGTGCCAGCTCACCACAAGGCAGCCGCGAGCAGTACTTC
TRBV12-3/TRBV12-4,TRBD1,TRBJ2-3,many,CASSFGQGATDTQYF,TGTGCCAGCAGTTTTGGACAGGGGGCAACAGATACGCAGTATTTT
TRBV5-6,NA,TRBJ2-5,NA,CASSYNSLQETQYF,TGTGCCAGCAGCTACAACAGCCTCCAAGAGACCCAGTACTTC
TRBV29-1,NA,TRBJ2-2,NA,CSVELNTGELFF,TGCAGCGTTGAACTGAACACCGGGGAGCTGTTTTTT
TRBV12-3/TRBV12-4,NA,TRBJ2-2,NA,CASSFGHPNTGELFF,TGTGCCAGCAGTTTCGGTCACCCTAACACCGGGGAGCTGTTTTTT
TRBV4-1,TRBD2,TRBJ2-1,few,CASSPTPGRENNEQFF,TGCGCCAGCAGCCCGACCCCAGGGAGGGAAAACAATGAGCAGTTCTTC
TRBV12-5,TRBD2,TRBJ2-7,NA,CASASKTGTSGSSYEQYF,TGTGCTAGTGCCTCAAAGACCGGGACTAGCGGGAGCTCCTACGAGCAGTACTTC
TRBV2,TRBD2,TRBJ2-5,NA,CASSGEGRLQETQYF,TGTGCCAGCAGTGGGGAGGGGCGACTCCAAGAGACCCAGTACTTC
TRBV12-3/TRBV12-4,TRBD1,TRBJ2-5,NA,CASSSGQGNQYF,TGTGCCAGCAGCTCGGGACAGGGGAACCAGTACTTC
TRBV4-1,TRBD2,TRBJ2-7,NA,CASSQDLASGTYEQYF,TGCGCCAGCAGCCAAGATCTGGCTAGCGGAACATACGAGCAGTACTTC
TRBV7-9,TRBD1,TRBJ2-4,few,CASSGGQGIGNIQYF,TGTGCCAGCAGTGGGGGACAGGGGATCGGGAACATTCAGTACTTC
TRBV29-1,NA,TRBJ2-6,many,CSVEDQSGANVLTF,TGCAGCGTTGAAGATCAGTCTGGGGCCAACGTCCTGACTTTC
TRBV27,TRBD1,TRBJ1-5,NA,CASSNPGQGSFQPQHF,TGTGCCAGCAGTAACCCGGGACAGGGGTCTTTTCAGCCCCAGCATTTT
TRBV28,NA,TRBJ1-1,NA,CASRTIGQMNTEAFF,TGTGCCAGCAGGACTATTGGACAGATGAACACTGAAGCTTTCTTT
TRBV18,NA,TRBJ1-1,many,CASSHSRGSAEAFF,TGTGCCAGCTCACACTCGCGGGGTAGCGCTGAAGCTTTCTTT
TRBV10-3,TRBD1,TRBJ1-1,many,CAIRRTGGMDTEAFF,TGTGCCATCAGGAGGACAGGGGGTATGGACACTGAAGCTTTCTTT
TRBV3-1,NA,TRBJ2-1,few,CATSPDNEQFF,TGTGCCACCTCTCCGGACAATGAGCAGTTCTTC
TRBV7-9,TRBD1,TRBJ2-3,few,CASLPRDRGRSDTQYF,TGTGCCAGCCTCCCCCGGGACAGGGGAAGGTCAGATACGCAGTATTTT
TRBV19,NA,TRBJ1-1,NA,CASSIRAKSTEAFF,TGTGCCAGTAGTATTAGGGCAAAGAGCACTGAAGCTTTCTTT
TRBV7-9,TRBD2,TRBJ2-1,few,CGCGTTNEQFF,TGTGGATGCGGGACTACCAATGAGCAGTTCTTC
TRBV2,TRBD1,TRBJ1-6,few,CASSGLPRQGVAYNSPLHF,TGTGCCAGCAGTGGCTTGCCGAGACAGGGTGTCGCCTATAATTCACCCCTCCACTTT
TRBV7-3,NA,TRBJ2-3,NA,CASSRSSGTDTQYF,TGTGCCAGCAGTCGGTCCTCCGGGACAGATACGCAGTATTTT
TRBV9,NA,TRBJ2-1,few,CASSVTHYNEQFF,TGTGCCAGCAGCGTAACGCACTACAATGAGCAGTTCTTC
TRBV6-1,NA,TRBJ1-5,few,CASSEMGQYSNQPQHF,TGTGCCAGCAGTGAAATGGGGCAATATAGCAATCAGCCCCAGCATTTT
TRBV27,NA,TRBJ2-1,NA,CASSYTAPNGQFF,TGTGCCAGCAGTTACACAGCCCCCAATGGGCAGTTCTTC
TRBV6-2/TRBV6-3,TRBD2,TRBJ2-1,many,CASSYLAGVPQFF,TGTGCCAGCAGTTACTTAGCGGGTGTGCCGCAGTTCTTC
TRBV2,NA,TRBJ2-4,NA,CASREGGAKNIQYF,TGTGCCAGCAGAGAAGGGGGGGCCAAAAACATTCAGTACTTC
TRBV6-2/TRBV6-3,TRBD2,TRBJ2-1,NA,CASSPLRPGLAGGPYNEQFF,TGTGCCAGCAGTCCCCTTAGACCGGGACTAGCGGGAGGACCCTACAATGAGCAGTTCTTC
TRBV6-1,NA,TRBJ1-2,NA,CASTGTLGGYTF,TGTGCCAGCACTGGGACCCTTGGGGGCTACACCTTC
TRBV18,TRBD1,TRBJ2-1,few,CASSPGQGAINEQFF,TGTGCCAGCTCACCGGGACAGGGGGCTATCAATGAGCAGTTCTTC